This T cell receptor beta chain was recovered during a study of blood T cells in healthy people across ages. The study's findings and limits: Changes in expanded clonotypes were possibly confounded, as the CMV status of donors was unknown. The fall in TCR beta diversity per million T cells was roughly linear with age. Because sorting was not performed, PBMCs prevented conclusive naive versus antigen-experienced comparison.

Of note for this clonotype: As yet, its antigen is unknown.

The CDR3 is 14 residues long. Per germline, CDR1 SEHNR and CDR2 FQNEAQ (reference sequence). V was pared by 1 base and J by 4 bases, with 10 bases between. Primers used in a second PCR of roughly 6 to 12 cycles were a sample-barcoded 5' primer and a J-beta primer mix. From the 5' RACE reads, TCRdb called clonotypes with MiXCR, one entry per CDR3 protein. The sample has 550,000 to 750,000 distinct CDR3 sequences, approximately 21% seen once. The chain is built from TRBV7-9 and TRBJ1-2; D gene unclear. This sequence originates from a man between 65 and 79 years old in good health. The sample taken for sequencing was blood. Here the CDR3 DNA reads TGTGCCAGCAGCTTAGAAGAACCGATCTATGGCTACACCTTC. It is translated as CASSLEEPIYGYTF.